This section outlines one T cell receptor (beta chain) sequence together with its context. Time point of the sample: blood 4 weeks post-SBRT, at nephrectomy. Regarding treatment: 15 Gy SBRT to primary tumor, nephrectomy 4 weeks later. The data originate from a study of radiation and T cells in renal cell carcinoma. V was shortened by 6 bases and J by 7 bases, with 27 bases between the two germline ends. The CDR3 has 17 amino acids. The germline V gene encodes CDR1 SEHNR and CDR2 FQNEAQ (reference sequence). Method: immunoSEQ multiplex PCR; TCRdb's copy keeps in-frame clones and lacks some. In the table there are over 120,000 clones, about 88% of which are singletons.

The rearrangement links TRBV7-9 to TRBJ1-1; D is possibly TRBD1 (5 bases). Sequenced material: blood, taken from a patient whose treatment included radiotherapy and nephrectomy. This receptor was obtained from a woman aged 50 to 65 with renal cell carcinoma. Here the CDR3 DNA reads TGTGCCAGCAGTCGACAATCCAAGGGGACCTCAGAAGATGAAGCTTTCTTT. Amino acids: CASSRQSKGTSEDEAFF.